A selection of T cell receptor beta chains follows, all from one sample in a study of CD8+ T cells in alopecia areata. Using immunoSEQ multiplex PCR, the repertoire was profiled, and TCRdb retains in-frame clones only, with some absent. Of about 100,000 clones in the sample, under 65% were seen once. Source material: NKG2D-low CD8+ T cells sorted from blood. The receptors come from a human donor with alopecia areata. Both conserved end residues are part of each CDR3. The order of the fields is clone size, V gene, D gene, CDR3 length, J gene, CDR3 DNA, CDR3 protein. A D gene is named only where the DNA matches it firmly. The size of a clone is reported for some rows only, either as once, few or many, or as a class for expanded clones.

>few|TRBV7-9|NA|13|TRBJ2-3
TGTGCCAGCAGCCCTGCTTGGGCCGATACGCAGTATTTT
CASSPAWADTQYF
>NA|TRBV7-9|NA|14|TRBJ1-2
TGTGCCAGCAGCCTGGGAGGGGCAGACGATGGCTACACCTTC
CASSLGGADDGYTF
>NA|TRBV7-6|NA|11|TRBJ2-5
TGTGCCAGCAGAATGGGGGAGACCCAGTACTTC
CASRMGETQYF
>NA|TRBV27|NA|14|TRBJ2-1
TGTGCCAGCAGTTTATCACGGAGGGACAATGAGCAGTTCTTC
CASSLSRRDNEQFF
>NA|TRBV2|TRBD1|13|TRBJ1-1
TGTGCCAGCAGGAGGCAGGGGGCCACTGAAGCTTTCTTT
CASRRQGATEAFF
>few|TRBV14|TRBD2|15|TRBJ2-1
TGTGCCAGCAGCCTGACTAGCGAAGACTACAATGAGCAGTTCTTC
CASSLTSEDYNEQFF
>NA|TRBV9|TRBD1|14|TRBJ1-2
TGTGCCAGCAGCGTAGGGCAGGGGGCCTATGGCTACACCTTC
CASSVGQGAYGYTF
>few|TRBV21-1|NA|14|TRBJ1-1
TGTGCCAGCAGATCGACAGAGAAGAACACTGAAGCTTTCTTT
CASRSTEKNTEAFF
>once|TRBV2|NA|10|TRBJ2-3
TGTGCCAGCACGCCAGATACGCAGTATTTT
CASTPDTQYF
>NA|TRBV7-9|NA|15|TRBJ2-5
TGTGCCAGCAGCTTAGTTCCTGCTAGGGAAGAGACCCAGTACTTC
CASSLVPAREETQYF
>NA|TRBV25-1|NA|15|TRBJ1-1
TGTGCCAGCAGTGAATGGGCGAGACAGTCTGATGAAGCTTTCTTT
CASSEWARQSDEAFF
>NA|TRBV6-1|NA|14|TRBJ2-6
TGTGCCAGCAGTGGACTCTCTGGGGCCAACGTCCTGACTTTC
CASSGLSGANVLTF
>NA|TRBV7-2|NA|15|TRBJ2-7
TGTGCCAGCAGCCGCAGACGGGGACCTTCCTACGAGCAGTACTTC
CASSRRRGPSYEQYF
>NA|TRBV4-1|NA|16|TRBJ2-5
TGCGCCAGCAGCCAACGAACCGGGATGCCGGAGGGGGCCCAGTACTTC
CASSQRTGMPEGAQYF
>once|TRBV6-5|NA|13|TRBJ2-1
TGTGCCAGCAGCGCTAGTAGGGGGAATGAGCAGTTCTTC
CASSASRGNEQFF
>NA|TRBV4-1|NA|13|TRBJ2-5
TGCGCCAGCGGCCCAGGGCTTGCGGAGACCCAGTACTTC
CASGPGLAETQYF
>NA|TRBV5-4|NA|13|TRBJ2-1
TGTGCCAGCAGCTTGATAGGGTTAGATGAGCAGTTCTTC
CASSLIGLDEQFF
>NA|TRBV28|TRBD2|15|TRBJ2-1
TGTGCCAGCAGTTTGCTAGCGGGAGGGCCTTCTAAGCAGTTCTTC
CASSLLAGGPSKQFF
>few|TRBV4-1|NA|16|TRBJ2-7
TGCGCCAGCAGCCAAGAATTCGCGGGACCGCGCTACGAGCAGTACTTC
CASSQEFAGPRYEQYF
>few|TRBV7-8|NA|15|TRBJ2-3
TGTGCCAGCAGCTTAGTTGGGGGCGGGCCAGATACGCAGTATTTT
CASSLVGGGPDTQYF
>few|TRBV6-1|NA|14|TRBJ2-1
TGTGCCAGCAGTCTCCGTAGCTCCTACAATGAGCAGTTCTTC
CASSLRSSYNEQFF
>few|TRBV14|TRBD2|16|TRBJ2-1
TGTGCCAGCAGCCAAGTTGCACTAGCGGACCACAATGAGCAGTTCTTC
CASSQVALADHNEQFF
>NA|TRBV2|TRBD2|15|TRBJ2-1
TGTGCCAGCAGGGACACTAGCGGGTCTTACAATGAGCAGTTCTTC
CASRDTSGSYNEQFF
>NA|TRBV30|TRBD2|14|TRBJ2-7
TGTGCCTGGAGTGTACTCCGGGCCAGGGAGGGGAAGTACTTC
CAWSVLRAREGKYF
>few|TRBV7-9|TRBD2|16|TRBJ2-1
TGTGCCAGCAGCCCTCGACTAGCGGGAGAGAACAATGAGCAGTTCTTC
CASSPRLAGENNEQFF
>NA|TRBV5-6|NA|14|TRBJ2-2
TGTGCCAGCACACCCGGGAAGAACACCGGGGAGCTGTTTTTT
CASTPGKNTGELFF
>few|TRBV7-9|NA|15|TRBJ1-2
TGTGCCAGCACCGTAGGATTCGGGGATTTTAATGGCTACACCTTC
CASTVGFGDFNGYTF
>NA|TRBV27|NA|13|TRBJ1-1
TGTGCCAGCAGGGGAACAGGGTTCACTGAAGCTTTCTTT
CASRGTGFTEAFF
>NA|TRBV27|NA|15|TRBJ2-1
TGTGCCAGCAGTCCGAAGCGGGCCTCCTACAATGAGCAGTTCTTC
CASSPKRASYNEQFF
>NA|TRBV6-5|TRBD1|14|TRBJ2-2
TGTGCCAGCAGTTACCAGACAGGGGCTGGGGAGCTGTTTTTT
CASSYQTGAGELFF
>NA|TRBV7-9|NA|14|TRBJ2-3
TGTGCCAGCAGCCCCCCTCGGAGCACAGATACGCAGTATTTT
CASSPPRSTDTQYF
>NA|TRBV11-3|TRBD2|16|TRBJ2-1
TGTGCCAGCAGCTCTCATATGAGCGGGAGATACAATGAGCAGTTCTTC
CASSSHMSGRYNEQFF
>NA|TRBV28|NA|14|TRBJ1-5
TGTGCCAGCAGTTTTCCTTTGGGCAATCAGCCCCAGCATTTT
CASSFPLGNQPQHF
>NA|TRBV27|NA|12|TRBJ2-7
TGTGCCAGCAGCCCCGGGATCCACGAGCAGTACTTC
CASSPGIHEQYF
>NA|TRBV10-3|NA|12|TRBJ2-7
TGTGCCATCAGTGCTGAGGGATACGAGCAGTACTTC
CAISAEGYEQYF
>NA|TRBV5-1|NA|13|TRBJ2-5
TGCGCCAGCAGCTTGGCTGGGGGAGAGACCCAGTACTTC
CASSLAGGETQYF
>NA|TRBV28|NA|14|TRBJ2-5
TGTGCCAGCAGTTTCTCCAGGGAACAAGAGACCCAGTACTTC
CASSFSREQETQYF
>NA|TRBV15|NA|17|TRBJ2-1
TGTGCCACCAGCAGAGGGGTGGTAGAGACAGGGGAGGGCGAGCAGTTCTTC
CATSRGVVETGEGEQFF
>NA|TRBV29-1|NA|14|TRBJ2-7
TGCAGCGTTGAAGATCGAGGGCGCGGGTTCGAGCAGTACTTC
CSVEDRGRGFEQYF
>NA|TRBV5-1|NA|15|TRBJ2-7
TGCGCCAGCACCGGGACGCTTCGAGGAACCTACGAGCAGTACTTC
CASTGTLRGTYEQYF
>NA|TRBV9|NA|15|TRBJ2-3
TGTGCCAGCAGCGTAGAGGGACTCTTCACAGATACGCAGTATTTT
CASSVEGLFTDTQYF
>NA|TRBV9|NA|15|TRBJ2-1
TGTGCCAGCAGCGAGCCTGGCCGGGGGAACAATGAGCAGTTCTTC
CASSEPGRGNNEQFF
>NA|TRBV11-2|NA|13|TRBJ2-7
TGTGCCAGCAGCCGGGGAACCTCCTACGAGCAGTACTTC
CASSRGTSYEQYF
>few|TRBV19|TRBD2|16|TRBJ2-1
TGTGCCAGTAGTATCCGACTAGCGGGATACTACAATGAGCAGTTCTTC
CASSIRLAGYYNEQFF